Shown below are 7 T cell receptor beta chains from a single sample sequenced in a study of Ad26.COV2.S vaccination and SARS-CoV-2 variants. Repertoires were generated with immunoSEQ multiplex PCR, while TCRdb's copy carries only in-frame clones and drops some. The table shows around 100,000 clones, with over 70% occurring only once. The starting material was peripheral blood, obtained after recovery from COVID-19. These receptors were taken from a human donor who had recovered from COVID-19.

The chain carries TRBV5-4 and TRBJ2-3; TRBD2 agrees at 9 bases. The CDR3 consists of 16 residues. The V gene's germline CDR1 is SGHNT and CDR2 YYREEE (reference sequence). V shed 4 bases, J shed 0 bases, and the junction held 6 bases outside the gene matches. CDR3 DNA sequence: TGTGCCAGCAGCGACTTTAGCGGGGGTAGCACAGATACGCAGTATTTT. Residues: CASSDFSGGSTDTQYF.

In regard to this clone: A much larger clone differs by one base, so this may be a read error. This chain uses TRBV5-1 with TRBJ1-5; D is undetermined. Germline V gene sequence: CDR1 SGHRS, CDR2 YFSETQ. The germline V and J ends were trimmed by 2 bases and 0 bases, with 12 bases remaining between them. The CDR3 runs to 16 residues. CDR3 in DNA: TGCGCCAGCAGCTTACTTGGGGAGAATAGCAATCAGCCCCAGCATTTT. The encoded protein is CASSLLGENSNQPQHF.

The gene calls are TRBV5-1 and TRBJ1-5; the match to TRBD1 covers 8 bases. This CDR3 is 16 amino acids long. Trimming took 4 bases from V and 1 from J; bases not matched to a gene: 7. Germline CDR1 and CDR2: SGHRS and YFSETQ. CDR3 protein: CASSPTGGSSNQPQHF. The CDR3 DNA follows: TGCGCCAGCAGCCCAACAGGGGGTTCGAGCAATCAGCCCCAGCATTTT.

The chain recombines TRBV5-1 with TRBJ1-1; D unclear. The ends were cut back, 2 bases at V and 1 base at J, with 9 bases in the middle. This CDR3 region has 14 residues. The germline V gene has CDR1 SGHRS and CDR2 YFSETQ. The CDR3 protein is CASSLTRRNTEAFF. In nucleotides, the CDR3 is TGCGCCAGCAGCTTAACGCGGAGGAACACTGAAGCTTTCTTT.

This chain links TRBV6-2 or TRBV6-3 with TRBJ2-2, with D perhaps TRBD2 (5 bases). This CDR3 is 16 amino acids long. Deletions cut 2 bases from V and 0 bases from J, with 10 bases between. Germline V lookup: CDR1 MNHEY, CDR2 SVGEGT. The CDR3 reads CASSYQLLANTGELFF. The CDR3 DNA follows: TGTGCCAGCAGTTACCAACTACTAGCGAACACCGGGGAGCTGTTTTTT.

The chain links TRBV6-5 to TRBJ2-5, with a tentative D call TRBD2 (5 bases). The CDR3 is 12 residues long. The germline V gene encodes CDR1 MNHEY and CDR2 SVGAGI. V lost 6 bases to trimming and J lost 7 bases, with 12 bases between them. The chain's CDR3 is CASRREGVTQYF. CDR3 DNA: TGTGCCAGCAGGAGGGAAGGTGTGACCCAGTACTTC.

The chain is built from TRBV10-3 and TRBJ2-6, with 7 bases aligning to TRBD1. The germline gives CDR1 ENHRY, CDR2 SYGVKD. V gave up 4 bases and J gave up 0 bases; unmatched junction bases: 9. The CDR3 has 18 amino acids. The CDR3 sequence: CAISGTGTASSGANVLTF. The CDR3 DNA reads TGTGCCATCAGTGGCACCGGGACAGCCAGCTCTGGGGCCAACGTCCTGACTTTC.